This entry is about one T cell receptor beta chain. Assay used: immunoSEQ multiplex PCR; TCRdb lists only in-frame clones, some missing. The table lists 350,000 to 450,000 clones, 80% to 90% of them singletons. The sample comes from a study of blood T cell repertoires in COVID-19. Study overall: Samples came from the United States, Italy and Spain, spanning acute and convalescent COVID-19. The analysed material was cDNA or gDNA that came from T cells, B-cell-depleted T cells, or PBMCs.

The V gene's germline CDR1 is MNHEY and CDR2 SVGAGI. The germline V and J ends were trimmed by 8 bases and 8 bases, with 10 bases remaining between them. This CDR3 has 12 amino acids. Participant reports of clinical history set cohort assignment. The sample was PBMCs or T cells enriched from blood (not recorded which). The sequence came from a middle-aged man in a cohort exposed to, infected with or recovered from COVID-19 (not recorded which). The chain combines TRBV6-5 with TRBJ1-6; D uncertain. CDR3 sequence reads: CASGQVHSPLHF. CDR3 coding DNA: TGTGCCAGCGGGCAGGTCCATTCACCCCTCCACTTT.